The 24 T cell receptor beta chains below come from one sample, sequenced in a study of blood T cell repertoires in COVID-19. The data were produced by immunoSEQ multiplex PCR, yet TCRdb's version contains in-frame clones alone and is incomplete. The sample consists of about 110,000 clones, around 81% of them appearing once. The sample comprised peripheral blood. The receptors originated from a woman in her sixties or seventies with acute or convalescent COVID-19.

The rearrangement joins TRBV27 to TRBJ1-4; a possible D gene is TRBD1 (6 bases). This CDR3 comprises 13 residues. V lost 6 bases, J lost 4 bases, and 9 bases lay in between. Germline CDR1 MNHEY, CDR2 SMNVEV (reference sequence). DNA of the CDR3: TGTGCCAGCAGGGACAGTCATAATGAAAAACTGTTTTTT. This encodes CASRDSHNEKLFF.

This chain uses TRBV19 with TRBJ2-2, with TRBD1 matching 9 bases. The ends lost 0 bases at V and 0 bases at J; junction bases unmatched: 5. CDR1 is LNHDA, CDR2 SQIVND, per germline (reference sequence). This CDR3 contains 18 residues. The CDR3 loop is CASSIDLQGAPNTGELFF. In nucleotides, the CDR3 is TGTGCCAGTAGTATAGACCTACAGGGGGCGCCGAACACCGGGGAGCTGTTTTTT.

The chain's CDR3 is CASSPLLGRSYNEQFF. The CDR3 DNA reads as TGTGCCAGCAGCCCTCTCCTCGGGAGATCCTACAATGAGCAGTTCTTC. This chain links TRBV28 with TRBJ2-1, with D perhaps matching TRBD2 (6 bases). The CDR3 is 16 residues long. CDR1 and CDR2 (germline): MDHEN, SYDVKM. The ends were cut back, 6 bases at V and 1 base at J, with 16 bases in the middle.

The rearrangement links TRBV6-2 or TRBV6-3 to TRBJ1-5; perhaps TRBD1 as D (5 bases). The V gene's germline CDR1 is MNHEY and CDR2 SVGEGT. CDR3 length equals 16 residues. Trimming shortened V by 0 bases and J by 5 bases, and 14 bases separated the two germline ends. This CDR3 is CASSYSISQGHQPQHF. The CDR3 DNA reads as TGTGCCAGCAGTTACTCGATATCGCAGGGCCATCAGCCCCAGCATTTT.

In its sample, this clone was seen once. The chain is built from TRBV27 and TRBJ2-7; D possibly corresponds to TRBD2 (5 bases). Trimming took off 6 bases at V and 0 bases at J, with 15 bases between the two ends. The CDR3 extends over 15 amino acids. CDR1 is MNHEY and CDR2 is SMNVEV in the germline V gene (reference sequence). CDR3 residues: CASRPPAASSYEQYF. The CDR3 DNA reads TGTGCCAGCAGACCCCCAGCGGCCAGCTCCTACGAGCAGTACTTC.

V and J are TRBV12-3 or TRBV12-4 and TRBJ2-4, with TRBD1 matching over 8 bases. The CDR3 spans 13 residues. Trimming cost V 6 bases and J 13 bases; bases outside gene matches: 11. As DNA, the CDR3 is TGTGCCAGCAGCTTTCAGGGGGCTGGTCCACAGTACTTC. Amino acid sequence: CASSFQGAGPQYF.

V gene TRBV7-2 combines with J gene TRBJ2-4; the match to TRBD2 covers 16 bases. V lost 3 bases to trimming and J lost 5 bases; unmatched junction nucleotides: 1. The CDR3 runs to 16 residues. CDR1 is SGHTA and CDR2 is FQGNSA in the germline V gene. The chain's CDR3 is CASSLGTSGGENIQYF. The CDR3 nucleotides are TGTGCCAGCAGCTTGGGGACTAGCGGGGGGGAAAACATTCAGTACTTC.

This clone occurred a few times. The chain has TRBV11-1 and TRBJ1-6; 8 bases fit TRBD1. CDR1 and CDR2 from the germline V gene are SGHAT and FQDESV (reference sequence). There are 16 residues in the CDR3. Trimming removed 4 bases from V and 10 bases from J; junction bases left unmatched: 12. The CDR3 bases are TGTGCCAGCAGCTCCTACGACAGGGGAGGCAGCTCACCCCTCCACTTT. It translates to CASSSYDRGGSSPLHF.

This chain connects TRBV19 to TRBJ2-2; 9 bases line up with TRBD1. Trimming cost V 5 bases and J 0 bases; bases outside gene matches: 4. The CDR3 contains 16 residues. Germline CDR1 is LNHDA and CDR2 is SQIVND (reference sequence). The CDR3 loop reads CASSVTGGTNTGELFF. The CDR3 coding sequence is TGTGCCAGTAGTGTGACAGGGGGGACGAACACCGGGGAGCTGTTTTTT.

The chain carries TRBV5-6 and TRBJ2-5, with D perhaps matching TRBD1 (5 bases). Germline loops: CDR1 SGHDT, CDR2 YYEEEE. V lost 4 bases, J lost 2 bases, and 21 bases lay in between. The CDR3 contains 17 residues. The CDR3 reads CASSVDGSGASQETQYF. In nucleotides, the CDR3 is TGTGCCAGCAGCGTGGACGGCAGTGGGGCCTCACAAGAGACCCAGTACTTC.

The CDR3 loop is CATSRGYYEQYF. DNA of the CDR3: TGTGCCACCAGCAGAGGCTACTACGAGCAGTACTTC. The V call is TRBV15, the J call TRBJ2-7; D is ambiguous. V lost 1 base and J 3 bases, leaving 4 bases between the germline ends. CDR1 and CDR2 (germline): LNHNV, YYDKDF (reference sequence). The CDR3 spans 12 residues.

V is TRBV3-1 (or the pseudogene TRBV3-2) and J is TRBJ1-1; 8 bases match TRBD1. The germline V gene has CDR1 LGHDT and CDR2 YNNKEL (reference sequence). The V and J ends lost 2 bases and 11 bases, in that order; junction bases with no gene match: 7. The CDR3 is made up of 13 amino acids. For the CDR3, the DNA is TGTGCCAGCAGCCAAACAACAGGGGGTCGGGCTTTCTTT. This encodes CASSQTTGGRAFF.

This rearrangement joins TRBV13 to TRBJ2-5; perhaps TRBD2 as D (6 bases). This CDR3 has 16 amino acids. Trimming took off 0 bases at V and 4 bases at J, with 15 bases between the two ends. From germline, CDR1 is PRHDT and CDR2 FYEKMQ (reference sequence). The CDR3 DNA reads TGTGCCAGCAGCTTAGGCGGGGGAGAATTAGGAGAGACCCAGTACTTC. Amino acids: CASSLGGGELGETQYF.

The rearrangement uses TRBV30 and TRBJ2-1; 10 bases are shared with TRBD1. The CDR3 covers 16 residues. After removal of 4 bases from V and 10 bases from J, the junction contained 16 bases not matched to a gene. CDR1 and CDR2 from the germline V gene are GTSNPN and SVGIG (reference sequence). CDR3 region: CAWITGAGTGAREQFF. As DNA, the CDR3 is TGTGCCTGGATTACGGGGGCGGGGACAGGGGCACGGGAGCAGTTCTTC.

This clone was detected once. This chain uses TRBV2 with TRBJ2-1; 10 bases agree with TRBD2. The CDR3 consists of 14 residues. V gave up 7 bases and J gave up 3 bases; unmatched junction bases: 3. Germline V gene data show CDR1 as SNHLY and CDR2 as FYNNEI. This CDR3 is CASTSSGGYNEQFF. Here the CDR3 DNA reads TGTGCCAGCACCTCTAGCGGGGGCTACAATGAGCAGTTCTTC.

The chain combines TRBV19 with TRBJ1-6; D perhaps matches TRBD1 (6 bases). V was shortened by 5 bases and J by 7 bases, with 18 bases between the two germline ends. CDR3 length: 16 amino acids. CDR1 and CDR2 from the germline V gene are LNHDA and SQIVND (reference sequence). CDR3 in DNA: TGTGCCAGTAGTCACAGGGCTCTCCTAGAGAATTCACCCCTCCACTTT. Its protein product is CASSHRALLENSPLHF.

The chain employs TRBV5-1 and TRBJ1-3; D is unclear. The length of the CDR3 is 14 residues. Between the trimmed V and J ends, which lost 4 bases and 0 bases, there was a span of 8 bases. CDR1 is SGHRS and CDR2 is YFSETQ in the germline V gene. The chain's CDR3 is CASSREGSGNTIYF. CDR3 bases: TGCGCCAGCAGCCGGGAGGGCTCTGGAAACACCATATATTTT. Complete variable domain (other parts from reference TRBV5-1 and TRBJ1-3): KAGVTQTPRYLIKTRGQQVTLSCSPISGHRSVSWYQQTPGQGLQFLFEYFSETQRNKGNFPGRFSGRQFSNSRSEMNVSTLELGDSALYLCASSREGSGNTIYFGEGSWLTVV.

The CDR3 DNA sequence: TGTGCCAGCAGCTTAGAGGGGACTAGCGGGATTACAGATACGCAGTATTTT. Protein: CASSLEGTSGITDTQYF. V is TRBV7-9 and J is TRBJ2-3, with TRBD2 matching over 13 bases. V lost 1 base, J lost 3 bases, and 4 bases stayed unmatched. CDR3 length equals 17 residues. Per germline, CDR1 SEHNR and CDR2 FQNEAQ (reference sequence).

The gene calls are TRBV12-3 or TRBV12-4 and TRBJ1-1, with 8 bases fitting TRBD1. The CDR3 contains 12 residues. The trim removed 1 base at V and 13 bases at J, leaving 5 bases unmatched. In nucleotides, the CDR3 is TGTGCCAGCAGTTTAGGGAACAGGGGGGATTTCTTT. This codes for CASSLGNRGDFF.

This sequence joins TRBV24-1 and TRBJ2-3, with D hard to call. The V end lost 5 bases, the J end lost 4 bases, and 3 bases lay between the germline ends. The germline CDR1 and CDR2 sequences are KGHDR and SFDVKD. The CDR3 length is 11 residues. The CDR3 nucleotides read TGTGCCACCAGTGTAGCAGATACGCAGTATTTT. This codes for CATSVADTQYF.

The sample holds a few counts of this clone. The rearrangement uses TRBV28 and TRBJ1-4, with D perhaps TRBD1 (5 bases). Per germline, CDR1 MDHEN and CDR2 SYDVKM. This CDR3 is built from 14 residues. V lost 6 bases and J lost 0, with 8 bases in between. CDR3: CASRAGSTNEKLFF. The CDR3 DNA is TGTGCCAGCAGAGCAGGGTCAACTAATGAAAAACTGTTTTTT.

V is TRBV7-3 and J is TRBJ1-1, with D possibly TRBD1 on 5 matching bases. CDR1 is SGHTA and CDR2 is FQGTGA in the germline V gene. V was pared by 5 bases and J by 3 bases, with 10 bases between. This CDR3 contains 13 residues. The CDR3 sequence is CASSPDRDTEAFF. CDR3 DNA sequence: TGTGCCAGCAGCCCTGACAGAGACACTGAAGCTTTCTTT. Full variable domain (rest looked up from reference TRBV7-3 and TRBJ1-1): GAGVSQTPSNKVTEKGKYVELRCDPISGHTALYWYRQSLGQGPEFLIYFQGTGAADDSGLPNDRFFAVRPEGSVSTLKIQRTERGDSAVYLCASSPDRDTEAFFGQGTRLTVV.

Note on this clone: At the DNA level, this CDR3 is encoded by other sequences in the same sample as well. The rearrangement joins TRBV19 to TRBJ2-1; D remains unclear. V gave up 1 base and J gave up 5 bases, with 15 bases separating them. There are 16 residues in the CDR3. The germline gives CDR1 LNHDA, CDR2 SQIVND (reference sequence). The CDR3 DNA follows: TGTGCCAGTAGTATAGGCCTTTCGTCAACAGACAATGAGCAGTTCTTC. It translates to CASSIGLSSTDNEQFF. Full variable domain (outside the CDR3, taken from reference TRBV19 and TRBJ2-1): DGGITQSPKYLFRKEGQNVTLSCEQNLNHDAMYWYRQDPGQGLRLIYYSQIVNDFQKGDIAEGYSVSREKKESFPLTVTSAQKNPTAFYLCASSIGLSSTDNEQFFGPGTRLTVL.

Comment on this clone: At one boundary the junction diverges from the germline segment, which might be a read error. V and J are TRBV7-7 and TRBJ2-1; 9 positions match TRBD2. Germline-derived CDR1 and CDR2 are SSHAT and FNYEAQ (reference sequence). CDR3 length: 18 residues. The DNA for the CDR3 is TGTGCTAGCACTCCCTTGCGGGGGGGCAAAAGCTCCTACAATGAGCAGTTCTTC. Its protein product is CASTPLRGGKSSYNEQFF.